Sequencing of this T cell receptor (beta chain) was carried out in a study of shared clonotypes between healthy human individuals. Overall study results and limits: Estimated richness values were generally larger in naive subsets than in memory subsets. Blood alone was sampled, and tissue repertoires likely differ.

Sorted-subset replicate PCR reactions were performed with roughly 200 ng DNA, corresponding to tens of thousands of T cell genomes. Per the original data handling: ImmunoSEQ output lacked quality scores and full-length reads, limiting matched filtering. Only in-frame clones appear in the TCRdb table, and some are missing; sequencing was by immunoSEQ multiplex PCR. Clone size and the V and J calls come from that table; the DNA yielded D and trimming. The data hold over 2 million clones, with about 95% observed a single time. Naive CD8 cells lacked CD45RO, underwent positive selection for CCR7 and left out terminally differentiated effector memory CD45RA+ cells. This CDR3 has 14 amino acids. Germline V CDR1 and CDR2: SGHRS, YFSETQ. The germline V and J ends were trimmed by 0 bases and 3 bases, with 10 bases remaining between them. In the case of this clone: Its matching antigen is unknown. Other DNA sequences in the sample encode the same CDR3.

This chain links TRBV5-1 with TRBJ2-7; possibly TRBD1 for D (5 bases). The TCR was taken from a man younger than 35 in good health. The sample consisted of naive CD8+ T cells sorted from blood. CDR3 DNA sequence: TGCGCCAGCAGCTTGGCCGCAGGGCGCTACGAGCAGTACTTC. It translates to CASSLAAGRYEQYF. The full variable domain, completed using reference TRBV5-1 and TRBJ2-7, is KAGVTQTPRYLIKTRGQQVTLSCSPISGHRSVSWYQQTPGQGLQFLFEYFSETQRNKGNFPGRFSGRQFSNSRSEMNVSTLELGDSALYLCASSLAAGRYEQYFGPGTRLTVT.